The rows below give T cell receptor beta chains drawn from one sample of a study of control samples from healthy donors and cancer patients. The assay was immunoSEQ multiplex PCR, and TCRdb's table has in-frame clones only and misses some. The sample carries roughly 100,000 clones, more than 85% recorded once. The sequenced sample was PBMCs. The source is a man in his fifties or sixties with lung cancer. The CDR3 runs from the conserved cysteine through the conserved F or W. D genes are given only for firm matches. Part of the rows lack a size; the others show once, few, many or a class for expanded clones.

clone_size: .; d_call: .; v_call: TRBV12-3/TRBV12-4; j_call: TRBJ1-1; cdr3_nt: TGTGCCAGCAGTTTGGACACTGAAGCTTTCTTT; cdr3_aa: CASSLDTEAFF
clone_size: many; d_call: .; v_call: TRBV13; j_call: TRBJ1-2; cdr3_nt: TGTGCCAGCAGCTTAGTTCGGTCCTCCCTCCCGGGGCACTATGGCTACACCTTC; cdr3_aa: CASSLVRSSLPGHYGYTF
clone_size: .; d_call: .; v_call: TRBV7-2; j_call: TRBJ2-7; cdr3_nt: TGTGCCAGCAGCTTAGCCGCTTCGGAGGATCCACGGGACTACGAGCAGTACTTC; cdr3_aa: CASSLAASEDPRDYEQYF
clone_size: .; d_call: TRBD2; v_call: TRBV7-3; j_call: TRBJ2-1; cdr3_nt: TGTGCCAGCAGCTTTAGCGGGTCCTCCTACAATGAGCAGTTCTTC; cdr3_aa: CASSFSGSSYNEQFF
clone_size: .; d_call: .; v_call: TRBV4-1; j_call: TRBJ1-2; cdr3_nt: TGCGCCAGCAGCCTTCGGACAGCTACTAACTATGGCTACACCTTC; cdr3_aa: CASSLRTATNYGYTF
clone_size: .; d_call: .; v_call: TRBV11-3; j_call: TRBJ2-3; cdr3_nt: TGTGCCAGCAGTAGGGGGATTGGGACAGATACGCAGTATTTT; cdr3_aa: CASSRGIGTDTQYF
clone_size: .; d_call: TRBD1; v_call: TRBV7-9; j_call: TRBJ1-1; cdr3_nt: TGTGCCAGCAGCTCGTCCGGGACAGGAGAACTTCGTGCTTTCTTT; cdr3_aa: CASSSSGTGELRAFF
clone_size: few; d_call: .; v_call: TRBV10-3; j_call: TRBJ1-1; cdr3_nt: TGTGCCATCAGTGAGGTGGAGAACACTGAAGCTTTCTTT; cdr3_aa: CAISEVENTEAFF
clone_size: .; d_call: .; v_call: TRBV13; j_call: TRBJ1-1; cdr3_nt: TGTGCCAGCAGCTCGCCGACACAGGGAAGAACTGAAGCTTTCTTT; cdr3_aa: CASSSPTQGRTEAFF
clone_size: .; d_call: .; v_call: TRBV7-3; j_call: TRBJ1-1; cdr3_nt: TGTGCCAGCAGCTCCTCCAAGGAGGGAGGTATAGCTTTCTTT; cdr3_aa: CASSSSKEGGIAFF
clone_size: .; d_call: TRBD1; v_call: TRBV5-5; j_call: TRBJ1-6; cdr3_nt: TGTGCCAGCAGCCTCCCCCGGGACAGGGGGTGGAATAATTCACCCCTCCACTTT; cdr3_aa: CASSLPRDRGWNNSPLHF
clone_size: .; d_call: TRBD1; v_call: TRBV6-6; j_call: TRBJ1-2; cdr3_nt: TGTGCCAGCAGTTCGGGGGGACAGGCTAACTATGGCTACACCTTC; cdr3_aa: CASSSGGQANYGYTF
clone_size: .; d_call: TRBD1; v_call: TRBV10-3; j_call: TRBJ1-2; cdr3_nt: TGTGCCATCAGTGGAGGGGGCAGGTCCGACGCTAACTATGGCTACACCTTC; cdr3_aa: CAISGGGRSDANYGYTF
clone_size: .; d_call: TRBD1; v_call: TRBV5-6; j_call: TRBJ1-2; cdr3_nt: TGTGCCAGCAGCCCCACAGGGGGCTATGAGAATGGCTACACCTTC; cdr3_aa: CASSPTGGYENGYTF
clone_size: .; d_call: TRBD1; v_call: TRBV6-6; j_call: TRBJ1-5; cdr3_nt: TGTGCCAGCAGCTTAGACAGGGGTCACAATCAGCCCCAGCATTTT; cdr3_aa: CASSLDRGHNQPQHF
clone_size: once; d_call: .; v_call: TRBV14; j_call: TRBJ1-2; cdr3_nt: TGTGCCAGCAGCCACCCCATGGCAGTTGGCTACACCTTC; cdr3_aa: CASSHPMAVGYTF
clone_size: .; d_call: .; v_call: TRBV24-1; j_call: TRBJ2-1; cdr3_nt: TGTGCCACCAGTGAGACCCCTTTCCCTGCAGCCGAGCAGTTCTTC; cdr3_aa: CATSETPFPAAEQFF
clone_size: .; d_call: TRBD1; v_call: TRBV5-1; j_call: TRBJ1-4; cdr3_nt: TGCGCCAGCAGCCTGCTGACAGGGAACAATGAAAAACTGTTTTTT; cdr3_aa: CASSLLTGNNEKLFF
clone_size: .; d_call: .; v_call: TRBV10-3; j_call: TRBJ1-1; cdr3_nt: TGTGCCATCAGTGCGGGGCAGGCGGGTACTGAAGCTTTCTTT; cdr3_aa: CAISAGQAGTEAFF
clone_size: .; d_call: .; v_call: TRBV7-6; j_call: TRBJ1-5; cdr3_nt: TGTGCCAGCAGCTTGGGGACATATAATCAGCCCCAGCATTTT; cdr3_aa: CASSLGTYNQPQHF
clone_size: .; d_call: .; v_call: TRBV9; j_call: TRBJ2-3; cdr3_nt: TGTGCCAGCAGCGTAAGGGCGTCCAGGACGACAGATACGCAGTATTTT; cdr3_aa: CASSVRASRTTDTQYF
clone_size: .; d_call: TRBD1; v_call: TRBV2; j_call: TRBJ1-5; cdr3_nt: TGTGCCAGCAGTCGAGGGACAGGGGGCTTTCAGCCCCAGCATTTT; cdr3_aa: CASSRGTGGFQPQHF
clone_size: few; d_call: .; v_call: TRBV24-1; j_call: TRBJ2-3; cdr3_nt: TGTGCCTCTCGGGGACATACGGACCTTACGCAGTATTTT; cdr3_aa: CASRGHTDLTQYF
clone_size: .; d_call: .; v_call: TRBV15; j_call: TRBJ2-2; cdr3_nt: TGTGCCACCAGCAGAGGGGGTATACGCACCGGGGAGCTGTTTTTT; cdr3_aa: CATSRGGIRTGELFF
clone_size: .; d_call: TRBD1; v_call: TRBV29-1; j_call: TRBJ1-5; cdr3_nt: TGCAGCGTCGCTGGGACAGTCAATCAGCCCCAGCATTTT; cdr3_aa: CSVAGTVNQPQHF
clone_size: .; d_call: .; v_call: TRBV5-6; j_call: TRBJ1-2; cdr3_nt: TGTGCCAGCAGCTTGGTGGCAGGCGATGACTATGGCTACACCTTC; cdr3_aa: CASSLVAGDDYGYTF
clone_size: .; d_call: TRBD1; v_call: TRBV6-6; j_call: TRBJ1-3; cdr3_nt: TGTGCCAGCAGTTACCTGACAGGGGGGACTGGAAACACCATATATTTT; cdr3_aa: CASSYLTGGTGNTIYF